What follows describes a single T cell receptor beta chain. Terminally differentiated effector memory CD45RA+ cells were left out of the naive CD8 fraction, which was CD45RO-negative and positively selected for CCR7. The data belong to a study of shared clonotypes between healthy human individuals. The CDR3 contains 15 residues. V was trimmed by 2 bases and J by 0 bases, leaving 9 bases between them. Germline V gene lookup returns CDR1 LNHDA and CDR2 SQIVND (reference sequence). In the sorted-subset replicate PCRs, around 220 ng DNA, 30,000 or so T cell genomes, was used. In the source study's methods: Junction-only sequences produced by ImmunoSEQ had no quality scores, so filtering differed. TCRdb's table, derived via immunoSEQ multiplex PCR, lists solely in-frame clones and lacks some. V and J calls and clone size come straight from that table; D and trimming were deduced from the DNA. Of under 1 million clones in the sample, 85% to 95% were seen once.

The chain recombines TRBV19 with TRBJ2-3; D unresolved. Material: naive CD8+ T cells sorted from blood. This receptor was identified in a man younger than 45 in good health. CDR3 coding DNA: TGTGCCAGTAGTATAATCTCTTTGAGCACAGATACGCAGTATTTT. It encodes CASSIISLSTDTQYF. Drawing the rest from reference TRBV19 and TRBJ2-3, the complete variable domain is DGGITQSPKYLFRKEGQNVTLSCEQNLNHDAMYWYRQDPGQGLRLIYYSQIVNDFQKGDIAEGYSVSREKKESFPLTVTSAQKNPTAFYLCASSIISLSTDTQYFGPGTRLTVL.